This TCR beta chain was captured by sequencing in a study of read filtering for tumor transcriptome and immune sequencing (dated by TCRdb to 2018 to 2021). About the full investigation: The cohort consisted of over 16 male and 14 female patients, with a mean age of around 66 years and an age range of about 40 to 85. Under revised international staging, eight or nine patients fell into R-ISS I, 15 or so into R-ISS II and about 7 into R-ISS III. After DNase treatment, whole-transcriptome libraries were prepared using the TruSeq RNA Access Library Prep Kit. Per sample, about 4.05 to 10.27 million TCR-region mapped reads were obtained with IR-seq, compared with only roughly 80 to 1273 with RNA-seq. Using the same bone marrow samples, the study ran both targeted immune repertoire sequencing and bulk whole-transcriptome sequencing and then compared the TCR repertoires from each method. As a main aim, a read-filtering strategy for immune repertoire data was addressed, with the specific question being whether clonotypes supported by a single read should be removed. Overall results and qualifications from the work: The correlation between IR-seq and RNA-seq shared clonotype proportions was increased by removal of single-read clonotypes. IR-seq captured clonotypes at much higher depth and more reliably than RNA-seq, and smaller IR-seq throughput sufficed to identify most shared clonotypes. Single-read clonotypes made up about 81.9% of clonotypes but about 3.5% of total reads in IR-seq, and approximately 73% of clonotypes and roughly 45% of reads in RNA-seq. The sorted CD138-negative fraction was not purified T cells but a mixed bone marrow immune population.

Every patient had bone marrow sampled at the time of active disease. Ficoll-Hypaque density gradient centrifugation was used to isolate bone marrow mononuclear cells. Myeloma plasma cells were removed and CD138-negative cells were collected by negative selection after labeling with CD138 magnetic microbeads on a MACS separator. Flow cytometry on an Attune NxT with CD138 antibodies was used to check the purity of the isolated cells. TRIzol reagent was used to extract total RNA, and a NanoDrop spectrophotometer was used to quantify the extracted RNA. For each patient, the CD138-negative bone marrow sample underwent paired RNA-seq and IR-seq. Starting from 400 ng RNA, TCR libraries were constructed with the Immunoverse kit using molecular barcoded adaptors that cover the alpha/delta and beta/gamma chains. TCR library preparation used the same RNA that was used for transcriptome sequencing. Sequencing of TCR libraries was carried out on an Illumina HiSeq 4000 with 2 x 150 cycles. The original pipeline was this. TCR reads were aligned to human V, D, J and C references and assembled into CDR3 clonotypes with MiXCR, including quality filtering and error correction. The tcR package in R was used to analyze clonotype counts and gene usage diversity. Raw mapping reads were checked after the RNA-seq reads had been mapped by STAR aligner version 2.5.3a onto the human GRCh37 genome. To test the effect of sequencing depth on detected clonotypes, IR-seq fastq files were randomly downsampled using Seqtk 1.3. TCRdb reprocessed the public reads (quality trimming at Q25 with fastp, clone calling with MiXCR) and kept in-frame beta chains. A single entry per CDR3 protein holds the most common genes and DNA from its merged rows. These V and J calls originate from TCRdb's pipeline instead of the authors' own analysis. Across this sample there are 90,000 or so distinct CDR3 sequences, with 20% to 25% seen only once. 9.5% to 12% of the sample is held by the ten biggest clonotypes.

In regard to this clonotype: The clone's antigen remains unknown. There are no base qualities to consult, and no much larger clone falls within one base.

From the cysteine up to the phenylalanine, the CDR3 has a length of 13 residues. The retained sequence is limited to the CDR3, 39 bases, with the frame set at the first base. Between the V and J ends, shortened by 5 bases and 5 bases respectively, the junction contains 12 bases. Per the germline V gene, SGHAT is the CDR1 and FQNNGV is the CDR2. The chain employs TRBV11-2 and TRBJ2-5, and possibly TRBD2, on 6 matching bases. This clonotype was sampled from a donor aged 40 or older with multiple myeloma. Input material: a population of CD138-negative cells sorted from bone marrow. The intended sense of this specimen's cell subset or site label: bone marrow mononuclear cells depleted of CD138+ plasma/myeloma cells by negative magnetic selection. The nucleotides are TGTGCCAGCAGCACGATTGGGGGGGAGACCCAGTACTTC. Its amino acids are CASSTIGGETQYF.